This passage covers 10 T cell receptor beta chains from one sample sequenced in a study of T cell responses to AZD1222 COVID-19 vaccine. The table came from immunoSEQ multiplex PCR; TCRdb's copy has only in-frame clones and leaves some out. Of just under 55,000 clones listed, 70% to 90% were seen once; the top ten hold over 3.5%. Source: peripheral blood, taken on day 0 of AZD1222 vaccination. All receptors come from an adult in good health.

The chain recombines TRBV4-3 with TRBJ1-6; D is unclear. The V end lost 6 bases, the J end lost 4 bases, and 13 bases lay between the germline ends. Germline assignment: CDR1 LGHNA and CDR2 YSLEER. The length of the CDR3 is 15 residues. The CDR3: CASRPTEDYNSPLHF. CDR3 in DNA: TGCGCCAGCAGGCCGACGGAGGATTATAATTCACCCCTCCACTTT.

CDR3 DNA sequence: TGTGCCAGCAGCAGGGTCAATGAGCAGTTCTTC. This encodes CASSRVNEQFF. The chain couples TRBV2 to TRBJ2-1; D is perhaps TRBD1 (5 bases). The ends were cut back, 6 bases at V and 6 bases at J, with 6 bases in the middle. Germline CDR1 SNHLY, CDR2 FYNNEI. This CDR3 comprises 11 residues.

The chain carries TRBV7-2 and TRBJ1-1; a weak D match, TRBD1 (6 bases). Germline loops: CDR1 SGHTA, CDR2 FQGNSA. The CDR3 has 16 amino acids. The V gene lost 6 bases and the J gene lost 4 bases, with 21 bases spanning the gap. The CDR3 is CASRRFGGAGGTEAFF. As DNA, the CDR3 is TGTGCCAGCAGGCGATTTGGGGGGGCGGGTGGCACTGAAGCTTTCTTT.

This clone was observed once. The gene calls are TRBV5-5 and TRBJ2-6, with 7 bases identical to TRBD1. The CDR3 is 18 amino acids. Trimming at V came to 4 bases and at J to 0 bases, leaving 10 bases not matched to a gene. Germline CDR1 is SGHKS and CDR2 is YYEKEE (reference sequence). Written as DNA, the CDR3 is TGTGCCAGCAGCCAACGGACAGGTCTCAGCTCTGGGGCCAACGTCCTGACTTTC. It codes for CASSQRTGLSSGANVLTF.

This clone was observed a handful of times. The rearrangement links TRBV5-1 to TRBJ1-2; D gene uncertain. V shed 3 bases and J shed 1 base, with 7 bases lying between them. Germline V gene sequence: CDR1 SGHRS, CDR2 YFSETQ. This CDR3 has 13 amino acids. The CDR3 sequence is CASSSNNNYGYTF. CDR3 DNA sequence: TGCGCCAGCAGCTCGAATAATAACTATGGCTACACCTTC.

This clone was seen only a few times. DNA for the CDR3: TGCGCCAGCAGCTTGGAATTATGGGCGGGCCAAGAGACCCAGTACTTC. Its protein is CASSLELWAGQETQYF. The V and J genes are TRBV5-1 and TRBJ2-5; TRBD2 is a possible D gene (5 bases). The germline V and J ends were trimmed by 0 bases and 1 base, with 13 bases remaining between them. Germline loops: CDR1 SGHRS, CDR2 YFSETQ. The CDR3 covers 16 residues.

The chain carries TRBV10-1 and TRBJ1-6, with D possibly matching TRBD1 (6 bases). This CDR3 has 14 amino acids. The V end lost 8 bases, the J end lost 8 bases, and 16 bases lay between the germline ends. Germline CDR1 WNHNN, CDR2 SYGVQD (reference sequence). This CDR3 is CASPKGGHHSPLHF. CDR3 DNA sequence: TGCGCCAGCCCAAAGGGGGGACATCATTCACCCCTCCACTTT.

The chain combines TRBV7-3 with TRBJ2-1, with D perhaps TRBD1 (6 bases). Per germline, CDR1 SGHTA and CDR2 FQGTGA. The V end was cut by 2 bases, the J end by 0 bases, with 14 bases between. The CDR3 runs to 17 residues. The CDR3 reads CASSLGPLGGSYNEQFF. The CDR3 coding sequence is TGTGCCAGCAGCTTAGGTCCCCTAGGGGGCTCCTACAATGAGCAGTTCTTC.

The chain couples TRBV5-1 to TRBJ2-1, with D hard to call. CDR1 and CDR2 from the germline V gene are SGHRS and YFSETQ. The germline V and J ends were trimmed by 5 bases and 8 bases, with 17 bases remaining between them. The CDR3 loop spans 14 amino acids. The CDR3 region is CASSSSGAHDEQFF. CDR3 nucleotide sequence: TGCGCCAGCAGTAGTTCGGGTGCACACGATGAGCAGTTCTTC.

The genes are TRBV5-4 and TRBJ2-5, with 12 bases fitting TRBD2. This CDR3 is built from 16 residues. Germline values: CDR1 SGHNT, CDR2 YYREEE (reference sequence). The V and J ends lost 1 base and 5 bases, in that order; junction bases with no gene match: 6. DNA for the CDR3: TGTGCCAGCAGCTTGAGACTAGCGGGGGTGGGGGAGACCCAGTACTTC. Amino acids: CASSLRLAGVGETQYF. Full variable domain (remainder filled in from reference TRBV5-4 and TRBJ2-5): ETGVTQSPTHLIKTRGQQVTLRCSSQSGHNTVSWYQQALGQGPQFIFQYYREEENGRGNFPPRFSGLQFPNYSSELNVNALELDDSALYLCASSLRLAGVGETQYFGPGTRLLVL.